The source of this TCR beta chain is a study of OX40 agonist ivuxolimab in advanced cancers. Germline-derived CDR1 and CDR2 are SGHTA and FQGNSA. V dropped 1 base and J dropped 4; count of bases not matched to a gene: 5. This CDR3 spans 15 amino acids. Libraries were prepared by immunoSEQ multiplex PCR; TCRdb keeps only in-frame clonotypes and omits some of them. The sample lists approximately 75,000 clones; more than 75% were seen once. This chain uses TRBV7-2 with TRBJ1-1, with 8 positions matching TRBD1. The starting material was CD4+ or CD8+ T cells sorted from blood, obtained in a trial of the OX40 agonist ivuxolimab. The source is an adult with an advanced solid tumor such as melanoma, head and neck, liver or kidney cancer. CDR3 residues: CASSLETGVATEAFF. The CDR3 DNA is TGTGCCAGCAGCTTAGAGACAGGGGTGGCCACTGAAGCTTTCTTT.